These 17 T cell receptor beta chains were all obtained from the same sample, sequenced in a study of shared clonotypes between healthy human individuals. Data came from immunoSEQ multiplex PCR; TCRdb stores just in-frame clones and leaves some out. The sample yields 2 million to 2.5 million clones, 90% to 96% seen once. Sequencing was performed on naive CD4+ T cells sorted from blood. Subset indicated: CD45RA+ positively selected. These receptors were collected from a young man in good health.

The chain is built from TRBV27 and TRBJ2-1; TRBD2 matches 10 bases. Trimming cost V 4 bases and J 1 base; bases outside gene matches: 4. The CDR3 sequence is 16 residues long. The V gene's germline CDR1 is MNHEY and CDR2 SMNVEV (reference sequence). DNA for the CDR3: TGTGCCAGCAGTTCCGGAGCGGGAGGGTCCTACAATGAGCAGTTCTTC. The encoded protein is CASSSGAGGSYNEQFF.

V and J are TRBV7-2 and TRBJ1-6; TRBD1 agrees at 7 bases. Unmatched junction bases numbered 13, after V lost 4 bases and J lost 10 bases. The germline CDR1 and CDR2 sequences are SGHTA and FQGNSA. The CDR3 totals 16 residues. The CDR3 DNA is TGTGCCAGCAGCTCAACCCTGGGACAGCTTTTCTCACCCCTCCACTTT. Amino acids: CASSSTLGQLFSPLHF.

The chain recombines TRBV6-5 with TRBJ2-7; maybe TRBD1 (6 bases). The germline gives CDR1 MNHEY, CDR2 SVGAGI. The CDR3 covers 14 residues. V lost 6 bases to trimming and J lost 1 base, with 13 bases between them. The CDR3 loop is CASSKVGGSYEQYF. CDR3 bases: TGTGCCAGCAGCAAAGTAGGGGGATCCTACGAGCAGTACTTC.

CDR3 loop: CASSVDLGSSYNEQFF. The CDR3 DNA reads TGTGCCAGCAGCGTAGATTTGGGGAGCTCCTACAATGAGCAGTTCTTC. The rearrangement joins TRBV9 to TRBJ2-1, with D possibly TRBD2 on 5 matching bases. Germline CDR1 SGDLS, CDR2 YYNGEE. The CDR3 sequence is 16 residues long. V was pared by 0 bases and J by 0 bases, with 10 bases between.

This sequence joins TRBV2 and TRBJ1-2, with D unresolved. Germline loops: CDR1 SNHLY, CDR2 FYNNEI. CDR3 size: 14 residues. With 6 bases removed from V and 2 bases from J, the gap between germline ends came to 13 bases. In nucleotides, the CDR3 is TGTGCCAGCAGCAAAAATCAGGAAAACTATGGCTACACCTTC. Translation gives CASSKNQENYGYTF.

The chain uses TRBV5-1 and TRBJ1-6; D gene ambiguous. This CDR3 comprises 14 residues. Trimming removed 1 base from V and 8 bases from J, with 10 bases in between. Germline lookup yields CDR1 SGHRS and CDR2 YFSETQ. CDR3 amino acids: CASSLQSVDSPLHF. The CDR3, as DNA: TGCGCCAGCAGCTTGCAATCTGTCGATTCACCCCTCCACTTT.

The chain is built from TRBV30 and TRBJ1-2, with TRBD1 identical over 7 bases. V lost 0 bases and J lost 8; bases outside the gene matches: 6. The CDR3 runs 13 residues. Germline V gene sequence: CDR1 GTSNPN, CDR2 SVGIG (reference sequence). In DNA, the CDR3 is TGTGCCTGGAGTGTACCACAGGGGCGCGGCTACACCTTC. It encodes CAWSVPQGRGYTF.

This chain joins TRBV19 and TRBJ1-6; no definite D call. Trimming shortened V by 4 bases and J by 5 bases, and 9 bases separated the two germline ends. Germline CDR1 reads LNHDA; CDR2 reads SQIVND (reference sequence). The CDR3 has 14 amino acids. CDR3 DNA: TGTGCCAGTAGTACCTCGGGCAATAATTCACCCCTCCACTTT. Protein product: CASSTSGNNSPLHF.

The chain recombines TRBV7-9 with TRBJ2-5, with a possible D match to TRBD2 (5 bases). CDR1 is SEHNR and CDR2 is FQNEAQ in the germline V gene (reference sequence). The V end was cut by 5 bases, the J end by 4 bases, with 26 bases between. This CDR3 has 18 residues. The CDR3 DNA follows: TGTGCCAGCAGCAGAGGGCTCTCGGGAAAGACGCCCAGAGAGACCCAGTACTTC. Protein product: CASSRGLSGKTPRETQYF.

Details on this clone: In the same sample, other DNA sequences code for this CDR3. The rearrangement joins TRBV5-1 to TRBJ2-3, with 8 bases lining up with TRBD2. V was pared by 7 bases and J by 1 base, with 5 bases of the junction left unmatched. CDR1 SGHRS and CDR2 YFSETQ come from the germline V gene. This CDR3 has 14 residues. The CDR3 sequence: CASSTSGGTDTQYF. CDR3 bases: TGCGCCAGCTCTACTAGCGGAGGCACAGATACGCAGTATTTT.

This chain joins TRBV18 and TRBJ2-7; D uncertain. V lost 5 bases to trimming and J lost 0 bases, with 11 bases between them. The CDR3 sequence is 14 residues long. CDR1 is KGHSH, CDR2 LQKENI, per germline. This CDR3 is CASSITVSSYEQYF. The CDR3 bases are TGTGCCAGCTCAATTACAGTTAGCTCCTACGAGCAGTACTTC.

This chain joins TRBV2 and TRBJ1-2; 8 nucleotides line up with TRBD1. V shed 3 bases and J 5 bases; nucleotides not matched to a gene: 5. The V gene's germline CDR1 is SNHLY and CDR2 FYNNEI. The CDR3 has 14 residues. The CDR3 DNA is TGTGCCAGCAGTGAGCAGGGGGCTCGGTATGGCTACACCTTC. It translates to CASSEQGARYGYTF. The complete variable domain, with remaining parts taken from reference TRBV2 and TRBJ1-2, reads EPEVTQTPSHQVTQMGQEVILRCVPISNHLYFYWYRQILGQKVEFLVSFYNNEISEKSEIFDDQFSVERPDGSNFTLKIRSTKLEDSAMYFCASSEQGARYGYTFGSGTRLTVV.

The CDR3 bases are TGTGCCCTCTCCCAGACTAGCGGGGAGAATGAGCAGTTCTTC. It specifies CALSQTSGENEQFF. V and J are TRBV6-5 and TRBJ2-1, with TRBD2 matching 11 bases. Germline values: CDR1 MNHEY, CDR2 SVGAGI. The V and J ends lost 11 bases and 7 bases, in that order; junction bases with no gene match: 10. This CDR3 is 14 amino acids long.

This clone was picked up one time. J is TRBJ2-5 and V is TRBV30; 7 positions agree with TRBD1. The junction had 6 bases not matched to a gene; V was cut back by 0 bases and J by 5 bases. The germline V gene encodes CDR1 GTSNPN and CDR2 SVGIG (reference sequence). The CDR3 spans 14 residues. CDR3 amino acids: CAWSVRGLRETQYF. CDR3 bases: TGTGCCTGGAGTGTAAGGGGGCTGAGGGAGACCCAGTACTTC.

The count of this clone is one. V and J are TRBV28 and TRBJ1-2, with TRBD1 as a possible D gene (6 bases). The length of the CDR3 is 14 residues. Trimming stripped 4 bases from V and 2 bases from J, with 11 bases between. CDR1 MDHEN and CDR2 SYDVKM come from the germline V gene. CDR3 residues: CASSWTETNYGYTF. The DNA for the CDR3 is TGTGCCAGCAGTTGGACAGAAACCAACTATGGCTACACCTTC.

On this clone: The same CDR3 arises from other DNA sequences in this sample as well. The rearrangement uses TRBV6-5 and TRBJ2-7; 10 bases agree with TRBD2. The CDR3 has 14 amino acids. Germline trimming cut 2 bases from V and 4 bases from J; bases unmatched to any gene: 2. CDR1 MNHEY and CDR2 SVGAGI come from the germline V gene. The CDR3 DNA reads TGTGCCAGCAGTTACGCTAGCGGGAGTTACGAGCAGTACTTC. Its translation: CASSYASGSYEQYF.

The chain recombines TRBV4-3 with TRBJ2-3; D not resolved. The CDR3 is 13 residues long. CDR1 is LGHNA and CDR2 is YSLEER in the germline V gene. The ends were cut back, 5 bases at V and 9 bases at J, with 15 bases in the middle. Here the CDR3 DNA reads TGCGCCAGCAGCTCCCCCTCGGGTCCGACGCAGTATTTT. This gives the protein CASSSPSGPTQYF.